The rows below give T cell receptor beta chains drawn from one sample of a study of T-cell reconstitution after alpha-beta-depleted transplantation in children. From the PCR reads, TCRdb called clonotypes with MiXCR, one entry per CDR3 protein. In the table there are some 500,000 distinct CDR3 sequences, about 17% of which are singletons. The sequencing here drew on PBMCs from the stem cell graft donor, taken from the stem cell graft. All receptors derive from a human donor who donated a stem cell graft to a child with acute lymphoblastic leukemia. CDR3s include the opening cysteine and the closing phenylalanine or tryptophan. Each record gives: D gene, clone size, J gene, V gene, CDR3 protein, CDR3 DNA. The D gene is left open where the match is weak. Expanded clones get a size class; other rows say once, few or many, or leave the size out.

>TRBD2|NA|TRBJ2-3|TRBV7-9
CASSYTSGNTDTQYF
TGTGCCAGCAGTTACACTAGCGGGAACACAGATACGCAGTATTTT
>TRBD2|few|TRBJ2-3|TRBV5-1
CASSLGFSGRAADTQYF
TGCGCCAGCAGCTTGGGTTTCAGCGGGAGAGCGGCAGATACGCAGTATTTT
>NA|few|TRBJ2-7|TRBV29-1
CSVPGGGGEQYF
TGCAGCGTCCCCGGGGGCGGAGGCGAGCAGTACTTC
>TRBD2|NA|TRBJ2-7|TRBV12-3/TRBV12-4
CASSPFAGGTYEQYF
TGTGCCAGCAGCCCTTTTGCGGGAGGAACCTACGAGCAGTACTTC
>TRBD1|few|TRBJ2-5|TRBV12-3/TRBV12-4
CASSDRGQETQYF
TGTGCCAGCAGCGACAGGGGGCAAGAGACCCAGTACTTC
>NA|few|TRBJ2-7|TRBV4-1
CASSQGAPVTYEQYF
TGCGCCAGCAGCCAAGGGGCTCCAGTTACCTACGAGCAGTACTTC
>TRBD2|once|TRBJ2-1|TRBV9
CASSVGGVWRERRNEQFF
TGTGCCAGCAGCGTGGGGGGGGTTTGGCGGGAGAGGAGAAATGAGCAGTTCTTC
>TRBD1|few|TRBJ2-7|TRBV4-2
CASSQGTGTGSYEQYF
TGTGCCAGCAGCCAAGGGACAGGGACAGGGTCCTACGAGCAGTACTTC
>NA|many|TRBJ1-6|TRBV5-1
CASSFSGVENSPLHF
TGCGCCAGCAGCTTCTCCGGGGTTGAGAATTCACCCCTCCACTTT
>NA|NA|TRBJ2-3|TRBV20-1
CSANRGAPSTDTQYF
TGCAGTGCTAACCGGGGTGCCCCTAGCACAGATACGCAGTATTTT
>TRBD1|NA|TRBJ2-1|TRBV20-1
CSAGLRDSEVSYNEQFF
TGCAGTGCCGGACTCCGGGACAGTGAAGTCTCCTACAATGAGCAGTTCTTC
>NA|few|TRBJ2-3|TRBV5-5
CASSAGLDTQYF
TGTGCCAGCAGCGCGGGCCTAGATACGCAGTATTTT
>NA|NA|TRBJ1-4|TRBV9
CASSVAQGSDEKLFF
TGTGCCAGCAGCGTAGCCCAGGGGTCAGATGAAAAACTGTTTTTT
>NA|few|TRBJ2-7|TRBV5-1
CASSIGIEQYF
TGCGCCAGCAGCATCGGAATCGAGCAGTACTTC
>TRBD1|NA|TRBJ2-3|TRBV29-1
CSVAWTGRGDTQYF
TGCAGCGTTGCCTGGACAGGGCGAGGGGATACGCAGTATTTT
>TRBD2|NA|TRBJ2-5|TRBV12-3/TRBV12-4
CASSRIPSGEQETQYF
TGTGCCAGCAGCCGAATTCCTAGCGGGGAACAAGAGACCCAGTACTTC
>NA|few|TRBJ2-2|TRBV5-6
CASSPYNTGELFF
TGTGCCAGCAGCCCGTACAACACCGGGGAGCTGTTTTTT
>NA|few|TRBJ1-5|TRBV6-5
CASSSPPSDLSNQPQHF
TGTGCCAGCAGTTCGCCTCCCAGTGATCTGAGCAATCAGCCCCAGCATTTT
>TRBD2|NA|TRBJ2-2|TRBV20-1
CSAYTAGGVTGELFF
TGCAGTGCTTATACCGCGGGAGGGGTCACCGGGGAGCTGTTTTTT
>TRBD2|few|TRBJ2-1|TRBV20-1
CSARDPSSGAPNEQFF
TGCAGTGCTAGAGATCCGAGTAGCGGGGCCCCTAATGAGCAGTTCTTC
>NA|few|TRBJ2-7|TRBV5-6
CASISGGQREQYF
TGTGCCAGCATCAGCGGAGGACAGAGGGAGCAGTACTTC
>TRBD2|NA|TRBJ2-1|TRBV4-1
CASSQIAGGTNEQFF
TGCGCCAGCAGCCAAATAGCGGGAGGAACCAATGAGCAGTTCTTC
>TRBD2|NA|TRBJ2-7|TRBV12-3/TRBV12-4
CASGPGLSHYEQYF
TGTGCCAGCGGCCCGGGACTAAGCCACTACGAGCAGTACTTC
>NA|once|TRBJ2-7|TRBV18
CASSPGTSLDEQYF
TGTGCCAGCTCCCCGGGGACGAGTTTGGACGAGCAGTACTTC
>TRBD1|NA|TRBJ1-2|TRBV5-5
CASSPWTGYGYTF
TGTGCCAGCAGCCCCTGGACAGGGTATGGCTACACCTTC
>TRBD2|NA|TRBJ2-1|TRBV7-9
CASSLVPFRDYYNEQFF
TGTGCCAGCAGCTTAGTTCCGTTCAGGGACTACTACAATGAGCAGTTCTTC
>NA|many|TRBJ1-1|TRBV7-9
CASSLGQGAFF
TGTGCCAGCAGCTTAGGGCAGGGGGCTTTCTTT
>TRBD1|few|TRBJ1-2|TRBV9
CASSPGQGLDGYTF
TGTGCCAGCAGCCCCGGACAGGGATTGGATGGCTACACCTTC
>NA|few|TRBJ1-5|TRBV5-5
CASSLDKRDQPQHF
TGTGCCAGCAGCTTGGACAAGAGGGACCAGCCCCAGCATTTT
>NA|NA|TRBJ2-1|TRBV7-9
CASSPIVEGFSYNEQFF
TGTGCCAGCAGCCCTATCGTCGAGGGGTTCTCCTACAATGAGCAGTTCTTC
>NA|few|TRBJ2-2|TRBV12-3/TRBV12-4
CASSSGSGAGELFF
TGTGCCAGCAGTTCCGGGAGCGGCGCCGGGGAGCTGTTTTTT
>TRBD2|few|TRBJ2-3|TRBV20-1
CSASSGGGTDTQYF
TGCAGTGCTAGTTCGGGAGGAGGCACAGATACGCAGTATTTT
>TRBD2|NA|TRBJ2-7|TRBV5-1
CASSLYQLAGGYEQYF
TGCGCCAGCAGCCTATATCAACTAGCGGGAGGCTACGAGCAGTACTTC
>NA|many|TRBJ2-1|TRBV10-3
CAISADGGDEQFF
TGTGCCATCAGTGCTGACGGTGGGGATGAGCAGTTCTTC
>NA|NA|TRBJ2-7|TRBV20-1
CSARDRPGAYEQYF
TGCAGTGCTAGAGACCGCCCGGGGGCCTACGAGCAGTACTTC
>TRBD2|few|TRBJ2-1|TRBV6-5
CASSYSGLAGFDEQFF
TGTGCCAGCAGTTACTCGGGACTAGCGGGATTCGATGAGCAGTTCTTC
>NA|few|TRBJ2-7|TRBV12-3/TRBV12-4
CASSPDKLYEQYF
TGTGCCAGCAGTCCCGACAAGCTATACGAGCAGTACTTC
>NA|NA|TRBJ1-1|TRBV24-1
CATSEGRNTEAFF
TGTGCCACCAGTGAAGGCAGGAACACTGAAGCTTTCTTT
>NA|few|TRBJ2-1|TRBV6-5
CASSYDRAQQFF
TGTGCCAGCAGTTACGATAGGGCACAGCAGTTCTTC
>NA|many|TRBJ2-7|TRBV12-3/TRBV12-4
CASSLDRSSYEQYF
TGTGCCAGCAGCTTAGACAGGAGCTCCTACGAGCAGTACTTC
>NA|few|TRBJ2-3|TRBV6-1
CASKRFFGGSTDTQYF
TGTGCCAGCAAACGGTTCTTTGGAGGTTCCACAGATACGCAGTATTTT
>TRBD2|few|TRBJ2-3|TRBV20-1
CSAPLAGSTDTQYF
TGCAGTGCTCCCCTAGCGGGGAGCACAGATACGCAGTATTTT
>NA|NA|TRBJ1-2|TRBV20-1
CSAHSPGPRRGGYGYTF
TGCAGTGCGCATTCACCGGGACCTCGAAGGGGGGGCTATGGCTACACCTTC
>NA|NA|TRBJ2-7|TRBV9
CASSVGQVSSYEQYF
TGTGCCAGCAGCGTAGGGCAGGTAAGCTCCTACGAGCAGTACTTC
>TRBD1|NA|TRBJ1-5|TRBV12-3/TRBV12-4
CASSPETGRSQPQHF
TGTGCCAGCAGCCCAGAGACAGGGAGGAGTCAGCCCCAGCATTTT
>NA|NA|TRBJ1-5|TRBV4-1
CASSQAPEGVSNQPQHF
TGCGCCAGCAGCCAGGCCCCCGAAGGGGTTAGCAATCAGCCCCAGCATTTT
>NA|NA|TRBJ1-1|TRBV6-1
CASRRVDPGSKAFF
TGTGCCAGCAGACGCGTGGACCCTGGTAGTAAAGCTTTCTTT
>NA|NA|TRBJ1-5|TRBV20-1
CSARQGLGNQPQHF
TGCAGTGCTAGACAGGGACTAGGGAATCAGCCCCAGCATTTT
>NA|NA|TRBJ2-4|TRBV5-1
CASKGEEKNIQYF
TGCGCCAGCAAAGGGGAAGAAAAAAACATTCAGTACTTC
>TRBD1|few|TRBJ1-2|TRBV27
CASTQSDRASGYTF
TGTGCCAGCACTCAATCGGACAGGGCGAGTGGCTACACCTTC
>NA|NA|TRBJ2-7|TRBV27
CASSLFGVRSDEQYF
TGTGCCAGCAGTTTATTCGGTGTCAGATCGGACGAGCAGTACTTC
>NA|NA|TRBJ2-6|TRBV5-6
CASSLYVSGANVLTF
TGTGCCAGCAGCTTGTACGTTTCTGGGGCCAACGTCCTGACTTTC
>TRBD2|many|TRBJ2-1|TRBV7-8
CASSPYGTSGRYNEQFF
TGTGCCAGCAGTCCCTACGGGACTAGCGGGAGATACAATGAGCAGTTCTTC